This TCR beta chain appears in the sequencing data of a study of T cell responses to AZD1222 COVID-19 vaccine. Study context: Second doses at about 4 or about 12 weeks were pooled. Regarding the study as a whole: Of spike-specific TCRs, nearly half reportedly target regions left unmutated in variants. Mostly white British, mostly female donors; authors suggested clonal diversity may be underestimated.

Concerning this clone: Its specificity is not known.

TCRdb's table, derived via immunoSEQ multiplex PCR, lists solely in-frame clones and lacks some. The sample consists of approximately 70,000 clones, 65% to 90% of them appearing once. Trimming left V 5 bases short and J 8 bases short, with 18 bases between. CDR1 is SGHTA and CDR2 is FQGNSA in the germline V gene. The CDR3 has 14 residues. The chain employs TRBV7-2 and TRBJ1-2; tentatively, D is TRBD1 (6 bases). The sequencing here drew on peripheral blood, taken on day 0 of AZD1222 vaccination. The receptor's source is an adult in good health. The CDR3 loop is CASSVGLPGEGYTF. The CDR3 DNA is TGTGCCAGCAGCGTCGGCCTTCCAGGGGAAGGCTACACCTTC. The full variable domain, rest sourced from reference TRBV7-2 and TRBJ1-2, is GAGVSQSPSNKVTEKGKDVELRCDPISGHTALYWYRQSLGQGLEFLIYFQGNSAPDKSGLPSDRFSAERTGGSVSTLTIQRTQQEDSAVYLCASSVGLPGEGYTFGSGTRLTVV.